This note documents a single T cell receptor beta chain sequence. Antigen unknown. This sample stems from a study of shared clonotypes between healthy human individuals. About the study: A few men and a couple of women, aged 18 to 49, were donors.

General observations from the study: Sorted-subset samples were not fully sequenced, rarefaction indicated.

V shed 7 bases and J 3 bases; nucleotides not matched to a gene: 3. This CDR3 has 12 amino acids. Germline CDR1 and CDR2: MNHNS and SASEGT. CD45RO-negative, CCR7-selected cells formed the naive CD8 fraction, which excluded terminally differentiated effector memory CD45RA+ cells. Those who donated were healthy HIV-negative adults, with no recent acute infections or vaccinations reported. Sorted-subset replicate PCR reactions were performed with approximately 0.2 ug DNA, corresponding to roughly 30,000 T cell genomes. TCRdb keeps only in-frame clones here, not all; method: immunoSEQ multiplex PCR. Of hundreds of thousands of clones listed, 85% to 95% are singletons.

The clonotype was recovered from a man under 40 in good health. The chain links TRBV6-1 to TRBJ2-7, with 7 nucleotides matching TRBD2. Sequencing was carried out using naive CD8+ T cells sorted from blood. The CDR3 DNA reads TGTGCCAGCATCAGGGACTACTACGAGCAGTACTTC. It is translated as CASIRDYYEQYF.